This TCR beta chain was observed in a study of blood T cell repertoires in COVID-19. Here immunoSEQ multiplex PCR was the method, and the copy in TCRdb shows in-frame clones only, minus some. This table holds some 200,000 clones, around four fifths found once. The CDR3 is 13 amino acids. V lost 4 bases and J lost 6, with 13 bases in between. Germline CDR1 is SEHNR and CDR2 is FQNEAQ (reference sequence). Sequenced input: peripheral blood. This TCR was sampled from a man aged 55 to 70 with COVID-19, enrolled during active disease. This chain connects TRBV7-9 to TRBJ2-7, with D possibly being TRBD2 (5 bases). The CDR3 spells CASSSRPGSEQYF. CDR3 DNA sequence: TGTGCCAGCAGCTCCCGTCCGGGATCCGAGCAGTACTTC.